This TCR beta chain came from a study of CD8+CD57+ T cells in acquired aplastic anemia. Across the whole study: Isolated CD4+ and CD8+ cells, once sorted, yielded DNA averaging roughly 3.4 ug.

According to the study, genomic DNA was the template for TCR beta VDJ and CDR3 profiling. TCRdb redid the calling of the reads with MiXCR, one entry per CDR3 protein. Here the sample spans under 350,000 distinct CDR3 sequences, under 65% being singletons. Patients selected for sequencing had displayed CD8+CD57+ cell expansion by flow cytometry. The enrolled patients all had severe acquired aplastic anemia. Whole-study results and caveats: Around 30 was the count of CD8+ CDR3 sequences that patients shared with controls.

The CDR3 is made up of 12 amino acids. Germline CDR1 is SGHDN and CDR2 is FVKESK. V lost 2 bases and J 2 bases, leaving 4 bases between the germline ends. A single count supports this clonotype. Antigen specificity is unknown. V usage is TRBV14 and J usage is TRBJ2-7; D is unclear. The source of this sequence is a human donor with aplastic anemia. The source material was sorted CD4+, CD8+, or CD8+CD57+ T cells (not recorded which) from PBMCs. CDR3 sequence (DNA): TGTGCCAGCAGCCAAATAACCTACGAGCAGTACTTC. Translation gives CASSQITYEQYF.